One sample yielded the 20 T cell receptor beta chains listed below, sequenced in a study of shared clonotypes between healthy human individuals. The table came from immunoSEQ multiplex PCR; TCRdb's copy has only in-frame clones and leaves some out. This sample has 2 million to 2.5 million clones, with roughly 92% found just once. The source material was naive CD4+ T cells from PBMCs. Noted subset: CD45RA+ positively selected. These TCRs come from a man younger than 35 in good health. Some clones in this sample may be carry-over from other donors' samples.

The rearrangement joins TRBV28 to TRBJ1-1; no clear D gene. Germline lookup yields CDR1 MDHEN and CDR2 SYDVKM. Trimming stripped 1 base from V and 10 bases from J, with 16 bases between. The CDR3 consists of 14 residues. CDR3 residues: CASSLSGIRDGAFF. CDR3 DNA sequence: TGTGCCAGCAGTTTATCGGGTATCCGTGACGGAGCTTTCTTT. Combining the CDR3 with reference TRBV28 and TRBJ1-1 gives the whole variable domain DVKVTQSSRYLVKRTGEKVFLECVQDMDHENMFWYRQDPGLGLRLIYFSYDVKMKEKGDIPEGYSVSREKKERFSLILESASTNQTSMYLCASSLSGIRDGAFFGQGTRLTVV.

As regards this clone: This sample includes further DNA sequences coding for the same CDR3. The chain employs TRBV6-5 and TRBJ1-2, with 11 bases aligning to TRBD1. The junction had 4 bases not matched to a gene; V was cut back by 5 bases and J by 8 bases. Germline V CDR1 and CDR2: MNHEY, SVGAGI. The CDR3 spans 13 residues. CDR3 nucleotides: TGTGCCAGCAGTCACCGGACAGGGGGCGGCTACACCTTC. This gives the protein CASSHRTGGGYTF.

The chain is built from TRBV7-9 and TRBJ2-2; D might be TRBD2 (7 bases). Trimming left V 3 bases short and J 3 bases short, with 11 bases between. The CDR3 runs 15 residues. Germline loops: CDR1 SEHNR, CDR2 FQNEAQ (reference sequence). CDR3 residues: CASSFGGLHTGELFF. The CDR3 nucleotides are TGTGCCAGCAGCTTCGGGGGGCTCCACACCGGGGAGCTGTTTTTT.

The V call is TRBV28, the J call TRBJ2-7; unclear D gene. CDR1 is MDHEN, CDR2 SYDVKM, per germline. The V and J ends lost 5 bases and 2 bases respectively, with 16 bases between them. The CDR3 contains 15 residues. The CDR3 loop is CASSGRPQSPYEQYF. Written as DNA, the CDR3 is TGTGCCAGCAGTGGCAGGCCCCAAAGCCCCTACGAGCAGTACTTC.

The rearrangement joins TRBV5-1 to TRBJ1-1; maybe TRBD1 (5 bases). The CDR3 extends over 14 amino acids. V shed 7 bases and J shed 6 bases, with 19 bases lying between them. Per the germline V gene, CDR1 is SGHRS and CDR2 is YFSETQ. CDR3 in DNA: TGCGCCAGCTCTTTTTTTCCCGGGGACGCTGAAGCTTTCTTT. Its translation is CASSFFPGDAEAFF.

The chain combines TRBV28 with TRBJ1-5; 7 bases agree with TRBD1. Germline V gene lookup returns CDR1 MDHEN and CDR2 SYDVKM. The CDR3 length is 16 residues. Unmatched junction bases numbered 9, after V lost 5 bases and J lost 2 bases. This CDR3 is CASSVKGARGNQPQHF. The DNA of the CDR3 is TGTGCCAGCAGTGTAAAGGGGGCGAGGGGCAATCAGCCCCAGCATTTT.

The gene calls are TRBV6-1 and TRBJ1-3; D is unresolved. The CDR3 has 14 residues. CDR1 and CDR2 (germline): MNHNS, SASEGT. V lost 6 bases and J 1 base, leaving 10 bases between the germline ends. The CDR3 DNA follows: TGTGCCAGCAGCCGTACAGAGTCTGGAAACACCATATATTTT. Encoded protein: CASSRTESGNTIYF.

The gene calls are TRBV15 and TRBJ1-2; no firm D call. The CDR3 loop spans 14 amino acids. The germline CDR1 and CDR2 sequences are LNHNV and YYDKDF (reference sequence). The V gene lost 0 bases and the J gene lost 4 bases, with 9 bases spanning the gap. CDR3 coding DNA: TGTGCCACCAGCAGAGAACGGGAAACCTATGGCTACACCTTC. Translated: CATSRERETYGYTF.

The chain employs TRBV4-3 and TRBJ2-6; TRBD2 aligns across 7 bases. CDR1 and CDR2 from the germline V gene are LGHNA and YSLEER. Losses at the gene ends were 1 base for V and 4 bases for J; bases not matched to a gene: 10. CDR3 size: 18 residues. CDR3 coding DNA: TGCGCCAGCAGCCAAGGGATCTTGGGGGGGTCGGGGGCCAACGTCCTGACTTTC. Translating it yields CASSQGILGGSGANVLTF.

For the CDR3, the DNA is TGTGCCAGCAGCGTAGGTCCTAGCGCAAGAGATACCCAGTACTTC. This codes for CASSVGPSARDTQYF. The gene calls are TRBV9 and TRBJ2-5; D possibly corresponds to TRBD2 (6 bases). The germline V and J ends were trimmed by 0 bases and 8 bases, with 17 bases remaining between them. The germline V gene encodes CDR1 SGDLS and CDR2 YYNGEE. The CDR3 is made up of 15 amino acids.

This sequence joins TRBV9 and TRBJ1-3; D not certain. Trimming left V 0 bases short and J 4 bases short, with 8 bases between. The CDR3 is 14 amino acids. In germline, CDR1 is SGDLS, CDR2 YYNGEE. CDR3 region: CASSVELGGNTIYF. The CDR3 nucleotides read TGTGCCAGCAGCGTAGAGTTGGGAGGAAACACCATATATTTT.

The genes are TRBV2 and TRBJ1-3; D is unresolved. CDR3 length: 12 amino acids. Trimming removed 8 bases from V and 0 bases from J, with 5 bases in between. The germline CDR1 and CDR2 sequences are SNHLY and FYNNEI. CDR3 sequence reads: CASLSSGNTIYF. The DNA of the CDR3 is TGTGCCAGCCTTAGCTCTGGAAACACCATATATTTT.

The chain combines TRBV18 with TRBJ1-2; D is possibly TRBD1 (5 bases). V lost 3 bases to trimming and J lost 1 base, with 15 bases between them. This CDR3 comprises 16 residues. Germline CDR1 is KGHSH and CDR2 is LQKENI. The CDR3 reads CASSPTGPPLNYGYTF. The CDR3 DNA sequence: TGTGCCAGCTCACCTACGGGGCCGCCTCTTAACTATGGCTACACCTTC. Supplemented by reference TRBV18 and TRBJ1-2, the full variable domain reads NAGVMQNPRHLVRRRGQEARLRCSPMKGHSHVYWYRQLPEEGLKFMVYLQKENIIDESGMPKERFSAEFPKEGPSILRIQQVVRGDSAAYFCASSPTGPPLNYGYTFGSGTRLTVV.

This clone occurred a few times. This chain links TRBV18 with TRBJ1-1; D possibly corresponds to TRBD1 (6 bases). Looked up from germline, CDR1 is KGHSH and CDR2 is LQKENI. Trimming pared 3 bases from V and 1 base from J, leaving 12 bases between. This CDR3 has 15 amino acids. CDR3 coding DNA: TGTGCCAGCTCACCCCGGACAGACCGGAACACTGAAGCTTTCTTT. It specifies CASSPRTDRNTEAFF. Together with reference TRBV18 and TRBJ1-1, the CDR3 gives the full variable domain: NAGVMQNPRHLVRRRGQEARLRCSPMKGHSHVYWYRQLPEEGLKFMVYLQKENIIDESGMPKERFSAEFPKEGPSILRIQQVVRGDSAAYFCASSPRTDRNTEAFFGQGTRLTVV.

The chain couples TRBV5-1 to TRBJ2-7; tentatively, D is TRBD1 (6 bases). The germline V gene encodes CDR1 SGHRS and CDR2 YFSETQ. The CDR3 loop spans 16 amino acids. V was cut by 3 bases and J by 0 bases, with 16 bases left in between. CDR3 protein: CASSSTPLGGSYEQYF. The CDR3 nucleotides are TGCGCCAGCAGCTCAACTCCGTTAGGGGGCTCCTACGAGCAGTACTTC.

The V gene is TRBV6-4, the J gene TRBJ2-1, with a possible D match to TRBD2 (6 bases). CDR3 length equals 15 residues. The V gene lost 5 bases and the J gene lost 8 bases, with 19 bases spanning the gap. Germline CDR1 is MRHNA and CDR2 is SNTAGT. DNA for the CDR3: TGTGCCAGCAGTACCTTTGGCCGGGAGATAGATGAGCAGTTCTTC. It is translated as CASSTFGREIDEQFF.

This chain links TRBV5-1 with TRBJ1-5; D gene uncertain. V was clipped by 0 bases and J by 1 base, with 11 bases between them. This CDR3 contains 16 residues. Germline-derived CDR1 and CDR2 are SGHRS and YFSETQ. CDR3 loop: CASSLERLGSNQPQHF. The CDR3 coding sequence is TGCGCCAGCAGCTTGGAAAGACTGGGGAGCAATCAGCCCCAGCATTTT.

The genes are TRBV28 and TRBJ1-2; perhaps TRBD1 as D (5 bases). Germline-derived CDR1 and CDR2 are MDHEN and SYDVKM. V dropped 5 bases and J dropped 4 bases, with 14 bases sitting between them. The CDR3 contains 14 residues. The CDR3 bases are TGTGCCAGCAGTCGGACGGACATGACCTATGGCTACACCTTC. Its translation is CASSRTDMTYGYTF.

The rearrangement joins TRBV9 to TRBJ2-6, with 7 positions matching TRBD2. The V gene's germline CDR1 is SGDLS and CDR2 YYNGEE. Germline trimming cut 5 bases from V and 4 bases from J; bases unmatched to any gene: 6. The CDR3 contains 15 residues. The DNA for the CDR3 is TGTGCCAGCAGTCAGGGAGGGACCGGGGCCAACGTCCTGACTTTC. Its protein product is CASSQGGTGANVLTF.

The J gene is TRBJ2-5, the V gene TRBV6-1; 7 nucleotides align to TRBD2. Germline V gives CDR1 MNHNS, CDR2 SASEGT. V shed 8 bases, J shed 9 bases, and the junction held 12 bases outside the gene matches. The length of the CDR3 is 13 residues. The CDR3 region has the DNA TGTGCCAGCCCTGACTTGGGACGGGAGGCCCAGTACTTC. Protein: CASPDLGREAQYF.